This T cell receptor beta chain came from a study of response to subunit inactivated influenza vaccine. The study's findings and limits: Authors suggested each seasonal influenza vaccination recruits few new T cells.

Each CDR3 protein gets one entry after TCRdb re-called the RT-PCR reads with MiXCR. The sample includes about 700,000 distinct CDR3 sequences, 15% to 19% seen only once; the top ten take approximately 10%. The CDR3 contains 15 residues. CDR1 is SGHTA, CDR2 FQGNSA, per germline. The J segment lost 0 bases and the V segment lost 8 bases, leaving 9 bases of the junction unmatched. This clonotype was counted only a few times. Its antigen is as yet unknown. The sequence derives from a man between 50 and 59 years old who received an inactivated influenza vaccine. The chain has TRBV7-2 and TRBJ1-1; TRBD1 matches 7 bases. Sample: PBMCs from blood, taken 11 to 12 days after vaccination. Here the CDR3 reads CASWPGGGMNTEAFF. The CDR3 DNA reads TGTGCCAGCTGGCCAGGGGGTGGCATGAACACTGAAGCTTTCTTT.